Presented here are 20 T cell receptor beta chains from one specimen sequenced in a study of T cells in Graves' hyperthyroidism and ophthalmopathy (dated by TCRdb to 2018 to 2020). The library was obtained by multiplex PCR. TCRdb lists the instrument as Illumina HiSeq 2000. The TCR beta CDR3 regions were amplified from RNA transcripts. The TCR CDR3 was subjected to a first round of RT-PCR using the HTBI primer set and the Qiagen OneStep RT-PCR kit. TCRdb cleaned the public reads at Q25 with fastp, built clones with MiXCR and kept in-frame beta chains. All rows with the same CDR3 protein become a single entry with the most common DNA and genes. The sample table contains 550,000 to 700,000 distinct CDR3 sequences; only one count was recorded for around 42% of them. The top ten constitute 15% to 20% of the sample. What was sequenced was peripheral blood or thyroid tissue (not recorded which). These receptors originate from an adult woman with Graves' disease, either hyperthyroidism or ophthalmopathy (not recorded which).

This clonotype came up a few times. V and J are TRBV5-4 and TRBJ1-2; a weak D match, TRBD1 (6 bases). The CDR3 is 15 residues long. V was trimmed by 0 bases and J by 2 bases, leaving 11 bases between them. The germline gives CDR1 SGHNT, CDR2 YYREEE (reference sequence). CDR3 sequence reads: CASSLVGGRNYGYTF. The CDR3 DNA is TGTGCCAGCAGCTTGGTGGGGGGCCGGAACTATGGCTACACCTTC.

This clonotype was picked up a small number of times. The rearrangement joins TRBV29-1 to TRBJ2-6, with D maybe TRBD1 (5 bases). V was shortened by 2 bases and J by 6 bases, with 8 bases between the two germline ends. The CDR3 has 13 residues. Germline V gene data show CDR1 as SQVTM and CDR2 as ANQGSEA. As DNA, the CDR3 is TGCAGCGTTGAACAGGGTGAGGCCAACGTCCTGACTTTC. It specifies CSVEQGEANVLTF.

The chain employs TRBV24-1 and TRBJ2-3; D unclear. The V and J ends lost 0 bases and 2 bases respectively, with 14 bases between them. Germline V lookup: CDR1 KGHDR, CDR2 SFDVKD. The CDR3 totals 17 residues. CDR3 residues: CATSDLAWWRYTDTQYF. The CDR3 bases are TGTGCCACCAGTGATTTGGCCTGGTGGCGGTACACAGATACGCAGTATTTT.

In this sample, this clonotype turned up many times. The chain employs TRBV20-1 and TRBJ2-2; 7 nucleotides match TRBD1. With V trimmed by 6 bases and J by 5 bases, 9 bases remained unmatched. CDR1 is DFQATT, CDR2 SNEGSKA, per germline (reference sequence). The CDR3 covers 14 residues. CDR3 DNA sequence: TGCAGTGCGGTGCCGGGACAGATTACCGGGGAGCTGTTTTTT. Amino acid sequence: CSAVPGQITGELFF.

This clonotype was observed many times. The genes are TRBV19 and TRBJ1-1; D is ambiguous. Germline assignment: CDR1 LNHDA and CDR2 SQIVND (reference sequence). The CDR3 is 14 residues long. Deletions cut 1 base from V and 0 bases from J, with 6 bases between. The CDR3 loop reads CASSIGTMNTEAFF. CDR3 nucleotides: TGTGCCAGTAGTATAGGGACGATGAACACTGAAGCTTTCTTT.

This clonotype was seen repeatedly, ten times or more. This sequence joins TRBV7-9 and TRBJ1-3, with D unclear. Trimming removed 5 bases at V and 0 bases at J, with 23 bases between. CDR1 is SEHNR, CDR2 FQNEAQ, per germline (reference sequence). CDR3 length: 19 residues. The DNA for the CDR3 is TGTGCCAGCAGCCCCGAGGTGTCCTCGACTTCTATCTCTGGAAACACCATATATTTT. Protein: CASSPEVSSTSISGNTIYF.

The rearrangement links TRBV10-3 to TRBJ2-7; D may be TRBD1 (5 bases). The V and J ends lost 3 bases and 6 bases respectively, with 15 bases between them. The CDR3 runs 14 residues. Germline V CDR1 and CDR2: ENHRY, SYGVKD. CDR3 sequence reads: CAISDAGSLLEQYF. CDR3 bases: TGTGCCATCAGTGATGCAGGGTCCCTTCTCGAGCAGTACTTC.

This clonotype came up a few times. J is TRBJ1-2 and V is TRBV29-1, with D unclear. Trimming pared 6 bases from V and 6 bases from J, leaving 11 bases between. Per germline, CDR1 SQVTM and CDR2 ANQGSEA. This CDR3 is built from 11 residues. The CDR3 spells CSVGTRNGYTF. For the CDR3, the DNA is TGCAGCGTCGGAACCCGCAATGGCTACACCTTC.

This chain uses TRBV12-3 or TRBV12-4 with TRBJ2-5; 10 positions agree with TRBD1. Trimming removed 6 bases from V and 11 bases from J; junction bases left unmatched: 3. CDR3 length: 11 residues. The CDR3 loop reads CASSGGQGQYF. The CDR3 nucleotides are TGTGCCAGCAGCGGGGGACAGGGGCAGTACTTC.

The V and J genes are TRBV24-1 and TRBJ1-1; no firm D call. Trimming took off 4 bases at V and 1 base at J, with 12 bases between the two ends. CDR3 length: 15 residues. Germline CDR1 reads KGHDR; CDR2 reads SFDVKD. The CDR3 nucleotides are TGTGCCACCAGTGACCCCAGTGGTGGGAACACTGAAGCTTTCTTT. Protein sequence: CATSDPSGGNTEAFF.

This clonotype was counted only a few times. The V call is TRBV28, the J call TRBJ2-7; 13 positions agree with TRBD2. The CDR3 totals 17 residues. The J segment lost 5 bases and the V segment lost 6 bases, leaving 13 bases of the junction unmatched. In germline, CDR1 is MDHEN, CDR2 SYDVKM. The CDR3 region is CASRPIWTSGRKNEQYF. The CDR3 coding sequence is TGTGCCAGCAGACCTATCTGGACTAGCGGGAGAAAAAACGAGCAGTACTTC.

This clonotype has at least ten counts. The chain has TRBV20-1 and TRBJ1-3, with D unresolved. The length of the CDR3 is 13 residues. The germline V and J ends were trimmed by 1 base and 4 bases, with 8 bases remaining between them. Germline loops: CDR1 DFQATT, CDR2 SNEGSKA (reference sequence). The CDR3 loop is CSARVPAGNTIYF. CDR3 DNA: TGCAGTGCTAGAGTCCCAGCCGGAAACACCATATATTTT.

The chain uses TRBV7-3 and TRBJ2-2; D call uncertain. Germline-derived CDR1 and CDR2 are SGHTA and FQGTGA. The V gene lost 2 bases and the J gene lost 7 bases, with 5 bases spanning the gap. The CDR3 contains 12 residues. The CDR3 protein is CASSLRHGELFF. DNA of the CDR3: TGTGCCAGCAGCTTACGGCACGGGGAGCTGTTTTTT. The whole variable domain, remainder taken from reference TRBV7-3 and TRBJ2-2, is GAGVSQTPSNKVTEKGKYVELRCDPISGHTALYWYRQSLGQGPEFLIYFQGTGAADDSGLPNDRFFAVRPEGSVSTLKIQRTERGDSAVYLCASSLRHGELFFGEGSRLTVL.

The CDR3 bases are TGTGCCAGCAGCTTAGAAGTCGCCACGCAATCATATGGCTACACCTTC. It codes for CASSLEVATQSYGYTF. This chain links TRBV7-2 with TRBJ1-2; D gene uncertain. Germline CDR1 is SGHTA and CDR2 is FQGNSA. CDR3 size: 16 residues. Trimming shortened V by 1 base and J by 5 bases, and 17 bases separated the two germline ends.

This clonotype occurred many times. The rearrangement joins TRBV10-3 to TRBJ1-2; no clear D. The CDR3 length is 13 residues. Germline V gene data show CDR1 as ENHRY and CDR2 as SYGVKD. Trimming removed 10 bases from V and 4 bases from J, with 16 bases in between. The CDR3: CASRPKSLYGYTF. As DNA, the CDR3 is TGTGCCAGCCGTCCTAAGTCCCTCTATGGCTACACCTTC.

For the CDR3, the DNA is TGTGCCAGCAGCCAATTACCGGGACAGCTTAATGAAAAACTGTTTTTT. Translation: CASSQLPGQLNEKLFF. The J gene is TRBJ1-4, the V gene TRBV6-1; 7 bases match TRBD1. This CDR3 has 16 amino acids. Germline V gives CDR1 MNHNS, CDR2 SASEGT. Trimming at V came to 6 bases and at J to 4 bases, leaving 11 bases not matched to a gene.

This clonotype showed up many times. The genes are TRBV2 and TRBJ2-7; D remains unclear. Per germline, CDR1 SNHLY and CDR2 FYNNEI. Deletions cut 7 bases from V and 5 bases from J, with 18 bases between. The CDR3 sequence is 14 residues long. Written as DNA, the CDR3 is TGTGCCAGCACCCCGGAGCTACTTGTCAACGAGCAGTACTTC. This sequence encodes CASTPELLVNEQYF.

In the case of this clonotype: A much larger clone lies a single base off, so this may be a read error. This sequence joins TRBV6-5 and TRBJ1-2; D uncertain. V lost 6 bases to trimming and J lost 10 bases, with 18 bases between them. The CDR3 spans 13 residues. From germline, CDR1 is MNHEY and CDR2 SVGAGI. The CDR3 DNA is TGTGCCAGCAGGTGGACTGCAGGCTATCCCTACACCTTC. Translating it yields CASRWTAGYPYTF.

This clonotype was counted at least ten times. The rearrangement uses TRBV5-1 and TRBJ2-7; TRBD2 matches 9 bases. The CDR3 loop spans 16 amino acids. From germline, CDR1 is SGHRS and CDR2 YFSETQ. V lost 4 bases and J lost 4; bases outside the gene matches: 12. This CDR3 is CASSPSISGRRYEQYF. The CDR3 coding sequence is TGCGCCAGCAGCCCCTCTATAAGCGGGAGGCGGTACGAGCAGTACTTC.

The V and J genes are TRBV12-3 or TRBV12-4 and TRBJ1-5, with unresolved D. V dropped 5 bases and J dropped 14 bases, with 19 bases sitting between them. CDR3 size: 13 residues. Here the CDR3 DNA reads TGTGCCAGCAGTCGTAGCGGGAGTGGCCACGAGCATTTT. Protein sequence: CASSRSGSGHEHF.